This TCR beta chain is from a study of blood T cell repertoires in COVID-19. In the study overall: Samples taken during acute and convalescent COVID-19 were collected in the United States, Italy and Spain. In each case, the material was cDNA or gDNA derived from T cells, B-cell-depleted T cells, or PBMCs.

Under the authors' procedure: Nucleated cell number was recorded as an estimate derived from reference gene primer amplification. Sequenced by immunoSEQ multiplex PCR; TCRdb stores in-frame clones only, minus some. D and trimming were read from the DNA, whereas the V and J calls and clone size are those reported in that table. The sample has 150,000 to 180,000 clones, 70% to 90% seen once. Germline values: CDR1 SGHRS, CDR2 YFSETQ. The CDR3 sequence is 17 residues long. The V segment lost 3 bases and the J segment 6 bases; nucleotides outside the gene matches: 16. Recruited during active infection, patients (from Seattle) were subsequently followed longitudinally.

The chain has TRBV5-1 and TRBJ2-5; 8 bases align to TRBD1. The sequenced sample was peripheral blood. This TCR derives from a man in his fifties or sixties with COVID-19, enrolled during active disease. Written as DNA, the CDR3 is TGCGCCAGCAGCTCTGGAATCACAGGGGGGAGTAGGAAGACCCAGTACTTC. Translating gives CASSSGITGGSRKTQYF.